This T cell receptor (beta chain) is drawn from a study of CD8 T cells in ankylosing spondylitis. Study-level points and caveats: Seven to nine highly homologous variants made up a TCR beta motif, and this motif appeared characteristic of ankylosing spondylitis blood. Peripheral blood samples showed relatively rare disease-linked clones, and these clones were CD8+.

As regards this clonotype: Its specificity is not known.

TCRdb recomputed calls from the 5' RACE reads with MiXCR, one row per CDR3 protein. The repertoire holds 400,000 or so distinct CDR3 sequences, with around 26% as singletons. The CDR3 length is 14 residues. CDR1 is LGHDT and CDR2 is YNNKEL in the germline V gene (reference sequence). V was pared by 4 bases and J by 4 bases, with 14 bases between. This receptor was identified in a male donor with ankylosing spondylitis. Sequencing was performed on blood, either unsorted or a sorted T cell fraction (not recorded which). J is TRBJ2-7 and V is TRBV3-1, with no clear D. The CDR3, as DNA: TGTGCCAGCAGCCGCCCCGGGTCTGATTACGAGCAGTACTTC. Amino acid sequence: CASSRPGSDYEQYF.